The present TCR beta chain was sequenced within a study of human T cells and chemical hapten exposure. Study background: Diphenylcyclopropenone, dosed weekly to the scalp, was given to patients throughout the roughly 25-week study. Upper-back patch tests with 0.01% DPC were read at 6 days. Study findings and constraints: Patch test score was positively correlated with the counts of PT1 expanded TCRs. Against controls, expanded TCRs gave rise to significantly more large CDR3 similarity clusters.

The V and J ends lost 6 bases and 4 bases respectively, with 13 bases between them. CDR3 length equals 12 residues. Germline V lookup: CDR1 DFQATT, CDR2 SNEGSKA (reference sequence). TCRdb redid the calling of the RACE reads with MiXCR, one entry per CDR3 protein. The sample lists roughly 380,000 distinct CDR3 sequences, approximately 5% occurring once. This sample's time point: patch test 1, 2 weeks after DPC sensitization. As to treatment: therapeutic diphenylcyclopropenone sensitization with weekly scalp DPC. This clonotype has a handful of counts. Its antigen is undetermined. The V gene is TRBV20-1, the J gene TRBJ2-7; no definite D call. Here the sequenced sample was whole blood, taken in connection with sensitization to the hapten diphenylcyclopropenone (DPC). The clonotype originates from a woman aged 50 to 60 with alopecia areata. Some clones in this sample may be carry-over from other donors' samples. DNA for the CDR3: TGCAGTGCCGCCCCATCAGAGTACGAGCAGTACTTC. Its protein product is CSAAPSEYEQYF.